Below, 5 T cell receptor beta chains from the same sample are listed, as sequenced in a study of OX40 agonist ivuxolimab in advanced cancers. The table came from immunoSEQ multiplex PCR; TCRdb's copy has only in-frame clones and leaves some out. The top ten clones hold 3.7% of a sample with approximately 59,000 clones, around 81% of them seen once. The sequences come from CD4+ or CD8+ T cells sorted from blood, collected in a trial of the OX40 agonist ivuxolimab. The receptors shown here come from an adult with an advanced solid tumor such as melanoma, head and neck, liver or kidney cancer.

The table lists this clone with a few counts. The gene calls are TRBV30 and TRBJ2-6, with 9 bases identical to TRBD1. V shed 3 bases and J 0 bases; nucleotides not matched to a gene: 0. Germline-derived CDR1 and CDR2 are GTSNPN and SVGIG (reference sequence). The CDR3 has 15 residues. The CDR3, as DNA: TGTGCCTGGAGGGGACAGGGCTCTGGGGCCAACGTCCTGACTTTC. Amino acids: CAWRGQGSGANVLTF.

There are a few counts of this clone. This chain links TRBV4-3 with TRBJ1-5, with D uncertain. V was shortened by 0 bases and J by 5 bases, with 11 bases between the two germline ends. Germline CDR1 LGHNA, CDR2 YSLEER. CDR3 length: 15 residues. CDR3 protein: CASSQDWPGYQPQHF. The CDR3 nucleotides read TGCGCCAGCAGCCAAGACTGGCCCGGTTATCAGCCCCAGCATTTT.

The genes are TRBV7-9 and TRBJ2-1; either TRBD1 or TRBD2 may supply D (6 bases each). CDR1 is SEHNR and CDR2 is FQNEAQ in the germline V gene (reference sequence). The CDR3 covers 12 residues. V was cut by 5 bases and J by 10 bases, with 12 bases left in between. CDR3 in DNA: TGTGCCAGCAGCCCAGGGGCGGGAGAGCAGTTCTTC. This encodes CASSPGAGEQFF. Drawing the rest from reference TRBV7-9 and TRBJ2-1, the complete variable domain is DTGVSQNPRHKITKRGQNVTFRCDPISEHNRLYWYRQTLGQGPEFLTYFQNEAQLEKSRLLSDRFSAERPKGSFSTLEIQRTEQGDSAMYLCASSPGAGEQFFGPGTRLTVL.

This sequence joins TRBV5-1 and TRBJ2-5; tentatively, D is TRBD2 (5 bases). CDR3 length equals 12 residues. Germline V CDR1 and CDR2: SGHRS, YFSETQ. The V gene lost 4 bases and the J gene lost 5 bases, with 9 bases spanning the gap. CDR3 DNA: TGCGCCAGCAGCACGGGGTGGGAGACCCAGTACTTC. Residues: CASSTGWETQYF.

The CDR3: CASSSPGGTEAFF. As DNA, the CDR3 is TGTGCCAGCAGCTCCCCAGGAGGGACTGAAGCTTTCTTT. V and J are TRBV7-9 and TRBJ1-1; D ambiguous. CDR3 length: 13 residues. CDR1 and CDR2 (germline): SEHNR, FQNEAQ (reference sequence). Trimming pared 4 bases from V and 5 bases from J, leaving 11 bases between.